These 22 T cell receptor beta chains originate from one sample sequenced in a study of vaccination and CD4 T cells after COVID-19 (dated by TCRdb to between 2021 and 2022). These receptors have no identified antigens. The sample's treatment or condition label, decoded: approximately 11-day PBMC culture with coronavirus spike peptide pools or control peptides (ViraFEST assay). CD4+ T cells from unexposed donors were collected before the COVID-19 pandemic (2011-2018). The library was obtained by PCR. This sample was sequenced with an Illumina iSeq 100. At the Johns Hopkins FTIC core, DNA from the cultured CD4+ T cells underwent TCR sequencing with the Oncomine TCR Beta short-read assay. TCRdb reprocessing: public reads trimmed at Q25 with fastp, clones called with MiXCR, in-frame beta chains kept. Each CDR3 protein appears once, grouped with its most common genes and DNA. This sample has several thousand distinct CDR3 sequences in its table, and 41% of those were observed once. The leading ten clones occupy roughly 28% of the sample.

Sequenced sample: CD4+ T cells from blood, cultured in vitro. All receptors derive from a human donor in good health.

V gene TRBV11-2 combines with J gene TRBJ1-3; the D gene is possibly TRBD1 (6 bases). The CDR3 length is 14 residues. The V end was cut by 4 bases, the J end by 7 bases, with 14 bases between. In germline, CDR1 is SGHAT, CDR2 FQNNGV. This CDR3 is CASSSLRGRNTIYF. Written as DNA, the CDR3 is TGTGCCAGCAGCTCACTCAGGGGAAGGAACACCATATATTTT.

This clonotype was recorded a few times. V usage is TRBV6-5 and J usage is TRBJ1-2; 10 bases line up with TRBD1. This CDR3 has 13 amino acids. Germline trimming cut 4 bases from V and 7 bases from J; bases unmatched to any gene: 3. CDR1 and CDR2 from the germline V gene are MNHEY and SVGAGI. As DNA, the CDR3 is TGTGCCAGCAGTTTGACAGGGGGCGGTGGCTACACCTTC. Its protein product is CASSLTGGGGYTF.

The table lists this clonotype with a few counts. The V gene is TRBV6-1, the J gene TRBJ2-1, with 12 bases that match TRBD2. Losses at the gene ends were 4 bases for V and 6 bases for J; bases not matched to a gene: 19. This CDR3 comprises 20 residues. Germline V gene sequence: CDR1 MNHNS, CDR2 SASEGT. The CDR3 DNA sequence: TGTGCCAGCAGTGGGGTAATGACTAGCGGGAGCATGGGCGGGGGCAATGAGCAGTTCTTC. This translates into CASSGVMTSGSMGGGNEQFF.

This chain connects TRBV19 to TRBJ1-1; tentative D call: TRBD1 (6 bases). Germline CDR1 and CDR2: LNHDA and SQIVND (reference sequence). V was trimmed by 5 bases and J by 1 base, leaving 17 bases between them. The CDR3 loop spans 16 amino acids. CDR3 protein: CASSVTAGTTNTEAFF. In nucleotides, the CDR3 is TGTGCCAGTAGTGTCACCGCCGGGACAACGAACACTGAAGCTTTCTTT. Full variable domain (missing parts from reference TRBV19 and TRBJ1-1): DGGITQSPKYLFRKEGQNVTLSCEQNLNHDAMYWYRQDPGQGLRLIYYSQIVNDFQKGDIAEGYSVSREKKESFPLTVTSAQKNPTAFYLCASSVTAGTTNTEAFFGQGTRLTVV.

This sequence joins TRBV19 and TRBJ2-2; a possible D gene is TRBD2 (5 bases). CDR1 is LNHDA, CDR2 SQIVND, per germline (reference sequence). V was shortened by 7 bases and J by 3 bases, with 15 bases between the two germline ends. This CDR3 region has 15 residues. The CDR3 nucleotides are TGTGCCAGTATTATGAGGGCTACCCACACCGGGGAGCTGTTTTTT. This translates into CASIMRATHTGELFF.

In this sample, this clonotype turned up a few times. V and J are TRBV19 and TRBJ2-1, with TRBD2 identical over 7 bases. Trimming at V came to 7 bases and at J to 0 bases, leaving 9 bases not matched to a gene. The CDR3 runs 16 residues. Germline CDR1 reads LNHDA; CDR2 reads SQIVND (reference sequence). The CDR3 region has the DNA TGTGCCAGTACCCCGCGGAAGCGGGACTCCTACAATGAGCAGTTCTTC. Translated: CASTPRKRDSYNEQFF.

The chain employs TRBV18 and TRBJ1-2, with D unclear. The germline V gene encodes CDR1 KGHSH and CDR2 LQKENI. This CDR3 spans 15 amino acids. Trimming shortened V by 2 bases and J by 0 bases, and 10 bases separated the two germline ends. The DNA of the CDR3 is TGTGCCAGCTCACCAGCGGCAAAAGCTAACTATGGCTACACCTTC. Its translation: CASSPAAKANYGYTF. The full variable domain, with the rest looked up from reference TRBV18 and TRBJ1-2, is NAGVMQNPRHLVRRRGQEARLRCSPMKGHSHVYWYRQLPEEGLKFMVYLQKENIIDESGMPKERFSAEFPKEGPSILRIQQVVRGDSAAYFCASSPAAKANYGYTFGSGTRLTVV.

The genes are TRBV7-2 and TRBJ2-7; unclear D gene. Germline V gene data show CDR1 as SGHTA and CDR2 as FQGNSA. V was trimmed by 1 base and J by 7 bases, leaving 20 bases between them. The CDR3 spans 16 residues. The CDR3 region is CASSLGARLPLSEQYF. For the CDR3, the DNA is TGTGCCAGCAGCTTAGGAGCGAGGCTCCCTCTGAGTGAGCAGTACTTC.

The chain recombines TRBV7-9 with TRBJ1-2, with D perhaps TRBD1 (6 bases). The length of the CDR3 is 14 residues. V lost 1 base to trimming and J lost 3 bases, with 9 bases between them. Germline V gene sequence: CDR1 SEHNR, CDR2 FQNEAQ (reference sequence). The CDR3 sequence: CASSLETGHYGYTF. The CDR3 DNA follows: TGTGCCAGCAGCTTAGAGACAGGTCACTATGGCTACACCTTC.

The chain links TRBV6-5 to TRBJ1-5; no reliable D call. The CDR3 totals 15 residues. Germline lookup yields CDR1 MNHEY and CDR2 SVGAGI. V was trimmed by 0 bases and J by 2 bases, leaving 8 bases between them. The chain's CDR3 is CASSYSIQGNQPQHF. CDR3 DNA: TGTGCCAGCAGTTACTCGATTCAGGGCAATCAGCCCCAGCATTTT.

In the case of this clonotype: One end of the junction varies from germline; a read error may be responsible. The chain combines TRBV5-1 with TRBJ2-5; a weak D match, TRBD2 (6 bases). CDR3 size: 14 residues. Germline V gene lookup returns CDR1 SGHRS and CDR2 YFSETQ. CDR3 region: CASTLEGSQETQYF. The CDR3 nucleotides read TGCGCCAGCACCTTGGAGGGCAGCCAAGAGACCCAGTACTTC.

J is TRBJ2-3 and V is TRBV7-2; TRBD2 aligns across 11 bases. J was trimmed by 3 bases and V by 1 base; bases with no gene match: 3. Germline V gene sequence: CDR1 SGHTA, CDR2 FQGNSA. The CDR3 has 16 amino acids. The CDR3 nucleotides are TGTGCCAGCAGCTTAGGAGGGACTAGCGGAACAGATACGCAGTATTTT. Translating gives CASSLGGTSGTDTQYF. Filled out from reference TRBV7-2 and TRBJ2-3, the complete variable domain reads GAGVSQSPSNKVTEKGKDVELRCDPISGHTALYWYRQSLGQGLEFLIYFQGNSAPDKSGLPSDRFSAERTGGSVSTLTIQRTQQEDSAVYLCASSLGGTSGTDTQYFGPGTRLTVL.

This sequence joins TRBV4-3 and TRBJ2-7; unclear D gene. Germline V gives CDR1 LGHNA, CDR2 YSLEER. V was pared by 0 bases and J by 3 bases, with 6 bases between. The CDR3 covers 13 residues. The CDR3 reads CASSQDFYYEQYF. The CDR3 nucleotides are TGCGCCAGCAGCCAAGATTTTTACTACGAGCAGTACTTC.

The chain is built from TRBV24-1 and TRBJ2-1; 14 nucleotides agree with TRBD2. V lost 0 bases to trimming and J lost 10 bases; unmatched junction nucleotides: 4. The CDR3 runs 16 residues. CDR1 is KGHDR and CDR2 is SFDVKD in the germline V gene. The CDR3 region has the DNA TGTGCCACCAGTGATTTGGGGACTAGCGGGAGCGGGGAGCAGTTCTTC. The encoded protein is CATSDLGTSGSGEQFF.

In its sample, this clonotype was seen a few times. The genes are TRBV10-1 and TRBJ2-5, with TRBD2 identical over 8 bases. This CDR3 spans 14 amino acids. The germline gives CDR1 WNHNN, CDR2 SYGVQD (reference sequence). V lost 2 bases, J lost 4 bases, and 3 bases stayed unmatched. The CDR3: CASSEIGRGETQYF. The CDR3 nucleotides are TGCGCCAGCAGTGAGATCGGGAGGGGAGAGACCCAGTACTTC.

Worth noting for this clonotype: The CDR3 carries no conserved terminal phenylalanine or tryptophan, so it likely arises from a read error. The chain has TRBV5-5 and TRBJ1-2, with 12 bases matching TRBD1. Germline lookup yields CDR1 SGHKS and CDR2 YYEKEE (reference sequence). Losses at the gene ends were 3 bases for V and 7 bases for J; bases not matched to a gene: 16. The CDR3 extends over 18 amino acids. CDR3 coding DNA: TGTGCCAGCAGCTGGGGGACCGATCCGGGACAGGGGGCTTCTGGCTACACCCTC. Amino acid sequence: CASSWGTDPGQGASGYTL.

The chain's CDR3 is CASSPGQGADGYTF. In DNA form, the CDR3 reads TGTGCCAGCAGCCCGGGACAGGGGGCCGATGGCTACACCTTC. J is TRBJ1-2 and V is TRBV7-2; 12 bases are shared with TRBD1. Germline V gene sequence: CDR1 SGHTA, CDR2 FQGNSA. V dropped 5 bases and J dropped 6; count of bases not matched to a gene: 4. This CDR3 has 14 amino acids. The full variable domain, in which reference TRBV7-2 and TRBJ1-2 provide the parts outside the CDR3, is GAGVSQSPSNKVTEKGKDVELRCDPISGHTALYWYRQSLGQGLEFLIYFQGNSAPDKSGLPSDRFSAERTGGSVSTLTIQRTQQEDSAVYLCASSPGQGADGYTFGSGTRLTVV.

The genes are TRBV6-1 and TRBJ2-1; a weak D match, TRBD2 (5 bases). V shed 6 bases and J shed 1 base, with 13 bases lying between them. CDR3 size: 15 residues. The germline V gene encodes CDR1 MNHNS and CDR2 SASEGT. The DNA for the CDR3 is TGTGCCAGCAGGTTACACGGACTTTCCTACAATGAGCAGTTCTTC. It translates to CASRLHGLSYNEQFF.

The chain is built from TRBV19 and TRBJ2-6, with TRBD1 matching 9 bases. The CDR3 spans 15 residues. V trimming: 10 bases; J trimming: 0 bases; junction bases outside the gene matches: 4. Germline V gene sequence: CDR1 LNHDA, CDR2 SQIVND (reference sequence). CDR3: CAIPGQGSGANVLTF. The CDR3 DNA sequence: TGTGCCATTCCGGGACAGGGCTCTGGGGCCAACGTCCTGACTTTC.

This clonotype turned up a few times. The V and J genes are TRBV30 and TRBJ1-2; the D is unclear. Looked up from germline, CDR1 is GTSNPN and CDR2 is SVGIG (reference sequence). The V and J ends lost 1 base and 2 bases respectively, with 11 bases between them. The CDR3 contains 14 residues. The CDR3 spells CAWSGATKNYGYTF. As DNA, the CDR3 is TGTGCCTGGAGTGGTGCTACTAAGAACTATGGCTACACCTTC.

The V and J genes are TRBV20-1 and TRBJ2-2, with 7 bases that match TRBD2. CDR1 and CDR2 from the germline V gene are DFQATT and SNEGSKA (reference sequence). The CDR3 contains 16 residues. V trimming: 4 bases; J trimming: 5 bases; junction bases outside the gene matches: 13. CDR3 residues: CSAKVLGGGMTGELFF. In DNA, the CDR3 is TGCAGTGCTAAAGTGTTGGGGGGAGGGATGACCGGGGAGCTGTTTTTT.

This clonotype was found a few times. V is TRBV2 and J is TRBJ2-7, with a possible D match to TRBD1 (6 bases). Trimming removed 6 bases at V and 6 bases at J, with 18 bases between. This CDR3 is built from 14 residues. From germline, CDR1 is SNHLY and CDR2 FYNNEI. CDR3 DNA: TGTGCCAGCAGGGGAATAGAGGGGGTTCGCGAGCAGTACTTC. Translating it yields CASRGIEGVREQYF.